The next 22 T cell receptor beta chains were all read from a single sample in a study of technical replicates of blood from a few donors (dated by TCRdb to the late 2010s). Receptor amplification or capture employed the immunoSEQ multiplex PCR assay. The immuneACCESS repertoire file appears here via TCRdb, limited to in-frame rearrangements. These files lack a portion of the clones; in checked studies, under half of the deficit traces to unresolved V genes, and the cause of the others is not known. The sample contains 80,000 to 95,000 clones, 90% to 97% of them found a single time. The ten largest make up 0.35% to 0.45% of the sample. The specimen was T cells isolated from PBMCs. These receptors all stem from a human donor in good health.

This clone was seen just once. The J gene is TRBJ2-7, the V gene TRBV10-3; weak D call: TRBD1 (5 bases). Trimming left V 2 bases short and J 3 bases short, with 8 bases between. The germline V gene encodes CDR1 ENHRY and CDR2 SYGVKD. The CDR3 consists of 13 residues. The CDR3 nucleotides read TGTGCCATCAGTGAGCAGGGTAACTACGAGCAGTACTTC. It encodes CAISEQGNYEQYF.

V is TRBV7-2 and J is TRBJ2-1; 10 bases map to TRBD2. CDR3 size: 16 residues. The trim removed 4 bases at V and 7 bases at J, leaving 10 bases unmatched. From germline, CDR1 is SGHTA and CDR2 FQGNSA. The CDR3 DNA follows: TGTGCCAGCAGCTCCGATATAGCGGGAGGTAGAAATGAGCAGTTCTTC. Translation gives CASSSDIAGGRNEQFF.

This chain links TRBV19 with TRBJ1-1, with 12 bases identical to TRBD1. Germline V gene data show CDR1 as LNHDA and CDR2 as SQIVND (reference sequence). This CDR3 has 17 residues. V dropped 8 bases and J dropped 1; count of bases not matched to a gene: 11. CDR3 amino acids: CASWGPGQGAKNTEAFF. The DNA for the CDR3 is TGTGCCAGTTGGGGACCGGGACAGGGGGCAAAGAACACTGAAGCTTTCTTT. The full variable domain, with the rest looked up from reference TRBV19 and TRBJ1-1, is DGGITQSPKYLFRKEGQNVTLSCEQNLNHDAMYWYRQDPGQGLRLIYYSQIVNDFQKGDIAEGYSVSREKKESFPLTVTSAQKNPTAFYLCASWGPGQGAKNTEAFFGQGTRLTVV.

V is TRBV2 and J is TRBJ1-2; 7 bases match TRBD1. V was pared by 1 base and J by 5 bases, with 4 bases of the junction left unmatched. The CDR3 extends over 14 amino acids. The germline gives CDR1 SNHLY, CDR2 FYNNEI. The CDR3 loop reads CASSEEGAQYGYTF. The CDR3 DNA follows: TGTGCCAGCAGTGAAGAGGGGGCGCAGTATGGCTACACCTTC.

The rearrangement joins TRBV30 to TRBJ1-5, with D unclear. Germline loops: CDR1 GTSNPN, CDR2 SVGIG (reference sequence). Trimming removed 2 bases from V and 3 bases from J, with 8 bases in between. The CDR3 extends over 13 amino acids. The CDR3 sequence: CAWSWENNQPQHF. The CDR3, as DNA: TGTGCCTGGAGTTGGGAGAACAATCAGCCCCAGCATTTT.

Only a few counts were recorded for this clone. The chain carries TRBV4-1 and TRBJ2-7, with D perhaps TRBD2 (6 bases). Germline-derived CDR1 and CDR2 are MGHRA and YSYEKL. CDR3 length equals 14 residues. Trimming removed 3 bases from V and 2 bases from J, with 11 bases in between. The CDR3 region is CASSHLATTYEQYF. CDR3 coding DNA: TGCGCCAGCAGCCATCTAGCGACCACCTACGAGCAGTACTTC.

The rearrangement links TRBV15 to TRBJ1-3; 7 bases align to TRBD1. Germline CDR1 reads LNHNV; CDR2 reads YYDKDF (reference sequence). The CDR3 is 15 amino acids. Germline trimming cut 5 bases from V and 1 base from J; bases unmatched to any gene: 5. The CDR3 is CATSSRQGSGNTIYF. The CDR3, as DNA: TGTGCCACCAGCTCTCGACAGGGATCTGGAAACACCATATATTTT.

The gene calls are TRBV5-6 and TRBJ2-1, with 10 nucleotides matching TRBD1. Germline V lookup: CDR1 SGHDT, CDR2 YYEEEE. V was clipped by 7 bases and J by 7 bases; unmatched bases: 8. The CDR3 spans 14 residues. DNA of the CDR3: TGTGCCAGCCACAGACAGGGGGCGTCGAATGAGCAGTTCTTC. Translating it yields CASHRQGASNEQFF.

The chain employs TRBV9 and TRBJ2-3; the match to TRBD2 covers 8 bases. Germline V gene sequence: CDR1 SGDLS, CDR2 YYNGEE. This CDR3 has 16 residues. Unmatched junction bases numbered 8, after V lost 0 bases and J lost 5 bases. In DNA, the CDR3 is TGTGCCAGCAGCGTAGAGCCTAGCGGGTTAGTAGATACGCAGTATTTT. Encoded protein: CASSVEPSGLVDTQYF.

The chain has TRBV28 and TRBJ2-7; 9 bases fit TRBD2. Germline trimming cut 6 bases from V and 2 bases from J; bases unmatched to any gene: 5. The V gene's germline CDR1 is MDHEN and CDR2 SYDVKM. The CDR3 length is 14 residues. The CDR3 region is CASSRIAGAYEQYF. In nucleotides, the CDR3 is TGTGCCAGCAGCCGAATAGCGGGAGCCTACGAGCAGTACTTC.

V and J are TRBV4-1 and TRBJ2-1; 7 nucleotides align to TRBD1. The V gene's germline CDR1 is MGHRA and CDR2 YSYEKL. This CDR3 has 15 residues. V shed 5 bases, J shed 4 bases, and the junction held 8 bases outside the gene matches. The CDR3 region has the DNA TGCGCCAGCAGCTCTAGACAGGGTGTGTACAATGAGCAGTTCTTC. Amino acids: CASSSRQGVYNEQFF.

The count of this clone is one. The V call is TRBV6-5, the J call TRBJ1-1; D may be TRBD1 (6 bases). The CDR3 sequence is 15 residues long. Germline V gene sequence: CDR1 MNHEY, CDR2 SVGAGI. V was clipped by 0 bases and J by 3 bases, with 11 bases between them. The DNA for the CDR3 is TGTGCCAGCAGTTACTCGAATAGGGGGTACACTGAAGCTTTCTTT. This translates into CASSYSNRGYTEAFF.

V usage is TRBV13 and J usage is TRBJ1-4, with 7 bases lining up with TRBD1. CDR3 size: 13 residues. The germline gives CDR1 PRHDT, CDR2 FYEKMQ (reference sequence). J lost 6 bases, V lost 5 bases, and 3 bases had no gene match. CDR3 nucleotides: TGTGCCAGCAGCAAAGACAGGGATGAAAAACTGTTTTTT. Translating gives CASSKDRDEKLFF.

The chain joins TRBV7-9 to TRBJ2-1; D possibly corresponds to TRBD1 (5 bases). The CDR3 loop spans 16 amino acids. V lost 1 base to trimming and J lost 4 bases, with 14 bases between them. The germline V gene encodes CDR1 SEHNR and CDR2 FQNEAQ (reference sequence). CDR3 sequence: CASSLGQDIIYNEQFF. The CDR3 coding sequence is TGTGCCAGCAGCTTAGGCCAGGACATAATTTACAATGAGCAGTTCTTC.

The chain has TRBV7-9 and TRBJ1-1; tentative D call: TRBD1 (6 bases). The CDR3 length is 12 residues. Germline V gene data show CDR1 as SEHNR and CDR2 as FQNEAQ (reference sequence). Trimming left V 1 base short and J 7 bases short, with 7 bases between. Here the CDR3 DNA reads TGTGCCAGCAGCTTAGGGACAGATGAAGCTTTCTTT. Protein: CASSLGTDEAFF.

This chain uses TRBV7-9 with TRBJ2-1, with 9 bases identical to TRBD2. Unmatched junction bases numbered 9, after V lost 5 bases and J lost 4 bases. Per germline, CDR1 SEHNR and CDR2 FQNEAQ (reference sequence). The CDR3 contains 16 residues. This CDR3 is CASSHNSGSLYNEQFF. CDR3 in DNA: TGTGCCAGCAGCCATAATAGCGGGAGTTTGTACAATGAGCAGTTCTTC.

The chain has TRBV6-5 and TRBJ2-2, with D tentatively TRBD1 (6 bases). The CDR3 extends over 14 amino acids. Germline V CDR1 and CDR2: MNHEY, SVGAGI. Trimming took 3 bases from V and 7 from J, leaving 12 bases between them. In nucleotides, the CDR3 is TGTGCCAGCAGTTATAGCCGAGGGGGCGGGGAGCTGTTTTTT. The encoded protein is CASSYSRGGGELFF.

The V and J genes are TRBV5-6 and TRBJ1-1, with D possibly TRBD1 on 5 matching bases. The V gene lost 4 bases and the J gene lost 1 base, with 11 bases spanning the gap. Germline V lookup: CDR1 SGHDT, CDR2 YYEEEE. The CDR3 totals 14 residues. CDR3 amino acids: CASSDSVWNTEAFF. DNA for the CDR3: TGTGCCAGCAGCGACAGTGTTTGGAACACTGAAGCTTTCTTT.

J is TRBJ1-4 and V is TRBV7-7; 11 bases agree with TRBD1. CDR1 SSHAT and CDR2 FNYEAQ come from the germline V gene (reference sequence). V shed 5 bases and J 8 bases; nucleotides not matched to a gene: 10. This CDR3 has 16 amino acids. CDR3 nucleotides: TGTGCCAGCAGCACTGGGACAGGGGGTTTTAGCGAAAAACTGTTTTTT. It translates to CASSTGTGGFSEKLFF.

This chain links TRBV19 with TRBJ1-1; 8 bases are shared with TRBD1. Germline values: CDR1 LNHDA, CDR2 SQIVND (reference sequence). This CDR3 is built from 16 residues. V lost 1 base, J lost 5 bases, and 9 bases stayed unmatched. The CDR3 DNA follows: TGTGCCAGTAGTATAGGGACAGGGAAGGTTAGGACTGAAGCTTTCTTT. Its protein is CASSIGTGKVRTEAFF. The full variable domain, completed using reference TRBV19 and TRBJ1-1, is DGGITQSPKYLFRKEGQNVTLSCEQNLNHDAMYWYRQDPGQGLRLIYYSQIVNDFQKGDIAEGYSVSREKKESFPLTVTSAQKNPTAFYLCASSIGTGKVRTEAFFGQGTRLTVV.

The chain combines TRBV6-5 with TRBJ1-1; 7 positions agree with TRBD1. With 5 bases clipped from V and 2 bases from J, the junction kept 5 bases outside the gene matches. The CDR3 has 14 residues. Looked up from germline, CDR1 is MNHEY and CDR2 is SVGAGI. The DNA of the CDR3 is TGTGCCAGCAGTACCTGGGACAGCAACACTGAAGCTTTCTTT. It translates to CASSTWDSNTEAFF.

This clone was counted once. V gene TRBV4-3 combines with J gene TRBJ2-1; D might be TRBD2 (6 bases). The length of the CDR3 is 18 residues. Trimming removed 0 bases from V and 5 bases from J, with 20 bases in between. Germline V CDR1 and CDR2: LGHNA, YSLEER. This chain's CDR3 is CASSQDLMLAFQNNEQFF. In nucleotides, the CDR3 is TGCGCCAGCAGCCAAGATCTTATGCTAGCGTTTCAGAACAATGAGCAGTTCTTC.